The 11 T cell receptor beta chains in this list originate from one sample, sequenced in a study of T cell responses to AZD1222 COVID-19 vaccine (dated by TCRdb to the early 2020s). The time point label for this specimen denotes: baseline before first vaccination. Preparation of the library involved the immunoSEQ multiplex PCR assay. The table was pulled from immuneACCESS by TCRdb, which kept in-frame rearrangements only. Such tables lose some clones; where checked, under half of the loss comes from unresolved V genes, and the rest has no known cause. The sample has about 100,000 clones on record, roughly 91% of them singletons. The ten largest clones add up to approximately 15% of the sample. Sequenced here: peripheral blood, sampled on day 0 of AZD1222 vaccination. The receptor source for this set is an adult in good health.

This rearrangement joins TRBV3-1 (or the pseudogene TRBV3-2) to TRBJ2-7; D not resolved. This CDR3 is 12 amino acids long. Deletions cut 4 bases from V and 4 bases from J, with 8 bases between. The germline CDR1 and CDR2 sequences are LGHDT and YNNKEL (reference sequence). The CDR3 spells CASSPDLYEQYF. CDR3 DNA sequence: TGTGCCAGCAGCCCGGACCTATACGAGCAGTACTTC.

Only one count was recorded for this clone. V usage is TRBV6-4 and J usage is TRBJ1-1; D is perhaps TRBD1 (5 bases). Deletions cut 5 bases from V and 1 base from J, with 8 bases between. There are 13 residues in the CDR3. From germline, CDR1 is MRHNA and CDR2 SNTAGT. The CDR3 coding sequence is TGTGCCAGCAGTCGCCAGGGGAACACTGAAGCTTTCTTT. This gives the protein CASSRQGNTEAFF.

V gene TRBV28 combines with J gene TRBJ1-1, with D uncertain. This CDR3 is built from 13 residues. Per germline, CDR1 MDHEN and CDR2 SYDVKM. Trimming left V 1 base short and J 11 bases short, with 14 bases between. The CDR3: CASSLLEGRWAFF. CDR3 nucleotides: TGTGCCAGCAGTTTATTGGAAGGACGGTGGGCTTTCTTT. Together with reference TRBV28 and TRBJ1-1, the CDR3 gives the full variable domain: DVKVTQSSRYLVKRTGEKVFLECVQDMDHENMFWYRQDPGLGLRLIYFSYDVKMKEKGDIPEGYSVSREKKERFSLILESASTNQTSMYLCASSLLEGRWAFFGQGTRLTVV.

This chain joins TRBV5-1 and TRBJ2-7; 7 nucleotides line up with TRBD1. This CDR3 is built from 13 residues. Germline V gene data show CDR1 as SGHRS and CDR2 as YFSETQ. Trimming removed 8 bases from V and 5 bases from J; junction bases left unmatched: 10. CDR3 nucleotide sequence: TGCGCCAGTCGGGACAGTTCAAGCCACGAGCAGTACTTC. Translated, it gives CASRDSSSHEQYF.

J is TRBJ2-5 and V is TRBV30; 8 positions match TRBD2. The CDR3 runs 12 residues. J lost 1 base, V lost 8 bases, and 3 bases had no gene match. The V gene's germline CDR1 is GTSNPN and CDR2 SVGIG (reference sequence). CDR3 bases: TGTGCCCTAGCGGGCCTCCAAGAGACCCAGTACTTC. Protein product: CALAGLQETQYF.

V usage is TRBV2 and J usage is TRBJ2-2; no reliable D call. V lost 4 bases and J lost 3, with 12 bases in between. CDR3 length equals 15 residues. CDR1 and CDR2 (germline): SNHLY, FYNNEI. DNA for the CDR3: TGTGCCAGCAGTGTGTCCGGGCCGGACACCGGGGAGCTGTTTTTT. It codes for CASSVSGPDTGELFF.

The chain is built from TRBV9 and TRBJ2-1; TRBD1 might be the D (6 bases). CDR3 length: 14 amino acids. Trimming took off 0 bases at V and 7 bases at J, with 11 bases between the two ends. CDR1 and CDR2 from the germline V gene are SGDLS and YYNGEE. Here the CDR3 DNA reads TGTGCCAGCAGCGTAGGACAGGCGCGAAATGAGCAGTTCTTC. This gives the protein CASSVGQARNEQFF.

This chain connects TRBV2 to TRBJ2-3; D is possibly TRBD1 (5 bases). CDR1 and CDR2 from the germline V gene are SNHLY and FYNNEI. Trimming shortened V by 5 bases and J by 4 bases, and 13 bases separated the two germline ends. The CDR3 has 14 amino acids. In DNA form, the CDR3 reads TGTGCCAGCAGTCTACAAGGGGTCGCAGATACGCAGTATTTT. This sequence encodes CASSLQGVADTQYF.

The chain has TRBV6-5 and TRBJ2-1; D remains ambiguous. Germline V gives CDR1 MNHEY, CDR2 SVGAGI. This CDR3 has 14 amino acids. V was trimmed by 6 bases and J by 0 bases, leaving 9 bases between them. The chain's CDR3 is CASRSPGSYNEQFF. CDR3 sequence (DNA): TGTGCCAGCAGAAGTCCAGGCTCCTACAATGAGCAGTTCTTC.

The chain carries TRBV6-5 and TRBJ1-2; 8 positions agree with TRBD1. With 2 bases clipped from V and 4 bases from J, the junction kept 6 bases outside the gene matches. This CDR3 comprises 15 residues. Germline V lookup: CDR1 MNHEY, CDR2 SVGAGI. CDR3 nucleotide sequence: TGTGCCAGCAGTTACATAACAGGGGGTGGCTATGGCTACACCTTC. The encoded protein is CASSYITGGGYGYTF.

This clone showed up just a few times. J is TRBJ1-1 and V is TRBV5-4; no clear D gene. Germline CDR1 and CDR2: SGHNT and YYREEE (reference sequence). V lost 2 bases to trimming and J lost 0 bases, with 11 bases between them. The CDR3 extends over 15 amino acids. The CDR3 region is CASSFQYRLNTEAFF. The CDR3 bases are TGTGCCAGCAGCTTTCAGTACAGACTGAACACTGAAGCTTTCTTT.